The 23 T cell receptor beta chains below were found in one sample sequenced in a study of CXCR3-negative and CXCR3-positive naive CD8 T cells. The authors prepared UMI-labeled TRB cDNA libraries by 5' RACE. TCRdb re-called the 5' RACE reads and shows each CDR3 protein once, DNA omitted. Recorded for this sample: some 50,000 distinct CDR3 sequences. The sample consisted of naive CXCR3- CD8+ T cells from blood. Subset indicated: CD45RO-CCR7+CD27+CD95- naive CD8+ T cells lacking CXCR3 (TNR3-). The receptors derive from a human donor in good health. Some clones in this sample may be carry-over from other donors' samples.

CDR3 amino acids: CASSAEGGIGNYGYTF. This rearrangement joins TRBV4-1 to TRBJ1-2. The CDR3 contains 16 residues. Germline CDR1 and CDR2: MGHRA and YSYEKL.

The chain combines TRBV5-1 with TRBJ2-7; no DNA is available, so the TRBD1 call from TCRdb remains unchecked. The CDR3 runs to 15 residues. The germline CDR1 and CDR2 sequences are SGHRS and YFSETQ. CDR3 loop: CASSFTYDRVYEQYF.

This rearrangement joins TRBV12-3 or TRBV12-4 to TRBJ1-2; lacking DNA, the TRBD1 call made by TCRdb goes unchecked. The CDR3 loop spans 13 amino acids. The CDR3 loop is CATTRDGATGYTF.

V gene TRBV4-1 combines with J gene TRBJ2-7; TCRdb lists TRBD1, though no DNA is available to test this call. This CDR3 spans 16 amino acids. Per the germline V gene, CDR1 is MGHRA and CDR2 is YSYEKL. CDR3 region: CASSQDPTGVTGEQYF.

V gene TRBV7-6 combines with J gene TRBJ2-1; the D call from TCRdb, TRBD2, cannot be confirmed without DNA. The CDR3 loop spans 19 amino acids. Germline lookup yields CDR1 SGHVS and CDR2 FNYEAQ. The CDR3 sequence: CASSLKPSGPSTSYNEQFF.

The chain uses TRBV7-9 and TRBJ2-7; without DNA, the TCRdb call of TRBD2 cannot be checked. CDR3 length equals 16 residues. Germline CDR1 and CDR2: SEHNR and FQNEAQ (reference sequence). The CDR3: CASSPWGTASSYEQYF.

This chain links TRBV27 with TRBJ1-5. The length of the CDR3 is 15 residues. Per the germline V gene, CDR1 is MNHEY and CDR2 is SMNVEV (reference sequence). CDR3 sequence reads: CASSLSVGSNQPQHF.

The chain uses TRBV20-1 and TRBJ2-2. This CDR3 spans 15 amino acids. CDR1 is DFQATT and CDR2 is SNEGSKA in the germline V gene (reference sequence). The CDR3 reads CSARRVLADTGELFF.

V is TRBV28 and J is TRBJ2-7; the D gene TCRdb calls, TRBD1, cannot be checked with no DNA. This CDR3 region has 15 residues. Germline V gene lookup returns CDR1 MDHEN and CDR2 SYDVKM. CDR3 region: CASSLGTGGTDEQYF.

The chain is built from TRBV12-3 or TRBV12-4 and TRBJ2-2; TCRdb picks TRBD2, but there is no DNA to check that call. The CDR3 runs 17 residues. CDR3 residues: CASRLAGGRTNTGELFF.

V gene TRBV28 combines with J gene TRBJ1-2. CDR3 size: 12 residues. Germline CDR1 reads MDHEN; CDR2 reads SYDVKM. The CDR3 sequence: CASSLVSYGYTF.

This chain links TRBV27 with TRBJ1-4. This CDR3 has 14 amino acids. Germline CDR1 is MNHEY and CDR2 is SMNVEV (reference sequence). CDR3 residues: CASSFGVEGEKLFF.

This chain links TRBV5-1 with TRBJ2-4; absent DNA, TCRdb's TRBD1 call cannot be checked. In germline, CDR1 is SGHRS, CDR2 YFSETQ. This CDR3 is 14 amino acids long. The CDR3 reads CASSPEGAKNIQYF.

The chain is built from TRBV20-1 and TRBJ2-1. The CDR3 loop spans 14 amino acids. The germline V gene encodes CDR1 DFQATT and CDR2 SNEGSKA (reference sequence). CDR3 residues: CSASRRGSYNEQFF.

This rearrangement joins TRBV5-6 to TRBJ1-1; lacking DNA, the TRBD1 call made by TCRdb goes unchecked. The CDR3 is 12 amino acids. Germline assignment: CDR1 SGHDT and CDR2 YYEEEE. The CDR3 is CASSSLEPGAFF.

The V call is TRBV6-6, the J call TRBJ2-1; TCRdb outputs TRBD2, but without DNA this stays unchecked. This CDR3 spans 14 amino acids. CDR1 and CDR2 (germline): MNHNY, SVGAGI (reference sequence). The CDR3 sequence: CASSSGLAAQEQFF.

The chain carries TRBV27 and TRBJ2-4; there is no DNA to check the TCRdb D call of TRBD1. Germline V CDR1 and CDR2: MNHEY, SMNVEV (reference sequence). This CDR3 region has 12 residues. This CDR3 is CASSFTRGIQYF.

The chain couples TRBV2 to TRBJ2-7; TCRdb picks TRBD1, but there is no DNA to check that call. Germline lookup yields CDR1 SNHLY and CDR2 FYNNEI. This CDR3 spans 13 amino acids. CDR3 residues: CAIRPGQDYEQYF.

V gene TRBV28 combines with J gene TRBJ2-1. CDR3 length equals 12 residues. Germline assignment: CDR1 MDHEN and CDR2 SYDVKM. The CDR3: CASSLSGNEQFF.

J is TRBJ2-7 and V is TRBV20-1; TCRdb's D call, TRBD1, is unchecked because there is no DNA. The CDR3 spans 15 residues. Germline loops: CDR1 DFQATT, CDR2 SNEGSKA (reference sequence). The CDR3 protein is CSARDRAGKGYEQYF.

The chain couples TRBV14 to TRBJ2-3. The germline CDR1 and CDR2 sequences are SGHDN and FVKESK. This CDR3 comprises 12 residues. CDR3 sequence reads: CASSQSADTQYF.

The genes are TRBV24-1 and TRBJ2-5; TCRdb lists TRBD1, though no DNA is available to test this call. The germline V gene encodes CDR1 KGHDR and CDR2 SFDVKD. The CDR3 is 16 amino acids. The CDR3: CATSEPGTGGQETQYF.

The chain recombines TRBV28 with TRBJ2-7; TCRdb returns TRBD1, unconfirmable since there is no DNA. This CDR3 comprises 14 residues. Looked up from germline, CDR1 is MDHEN and CDR2 is SYDVKM. The CDR3 loop is CASSGWDREDEQYF.